Listed below are T cell receptor beta chains from one sample, sequenced in a study of regulatory T cells in long-lasting Graves disease. MiXCR, run by TCRdb on the multiplex PCR reads, gives a single entry per CDR3 protein. Of under 700,000 distinct CDR3 sequences listed, about 16% are singletons. The same data also went into a second study, on T cells in Graves' hyperthyroidism and ophthalmopathy.

Here the sequenced sample was peripheral blood mononuclear cells (PBMCs), taken at new diagnosis, from a patient treated with antithyroid drugs. Every receptor here comes from a woman aged 35-60 years with Graves disease. Each CDR3 is given with its conserved first and last residue. The D gene is left open where the match is weak. Size is stated for part of the rows, as once, few or many counts, or as a class when the clone is expanded.

15,TRBV29-1,NA,many,TRBJ2-3,TGCAGCGGCGGGATAACAGCACATGAAACAGATACGCAGTATTTT,CSGGITAHETDTQYF
13,TRBV6-1,NA,few,TRBJ1-6,TGTGCCAGCAGTGAAGTTTCTGTTTCACCCCTCCACTTT,CASSEVSVSPLHF
17,TRBV28,TRBD1,few,TRBJ2-2,TGTGCCAGCAGTTTATCCGCGAGACAGGGTATAATGAGGGAGCTGTTTTTT,CASSLSARQGIMRELFF
16,TRBV13,TRBD2,many,TRBJ2-1,TGTGCCAGCAGCCGCACAGGACTAGCGGCATCCAATGAGCAGTTCTTC,CASSRTGLAASNEQFF
18,TRBV18,NA,NA,TRBJ2-2,TGTGCCAGCTCACCAGTTCTGTCCACTAGGGATGACACCGGGGAGCTGTTTTTT,CASSPVLSTRDDTGELFF
12,TRBV12-3/TRBV12-4,NA,many,TRBJ2-1,TGTGCCAGCAGTTTGGGGGGACTGGAGCAGTTCTTC,CASSLGGLEQFF
14,TRBV5-1,NA,NA,TRBJ2-3,TGCGCCAGCATCAACAGGGAGGTCACAGATACGCAGTATTTT,CASINREVTDTQYF
14,TRBV7-2,NA,many,TRBJ1-4,TGTGCCAGCACCAGAGAGGGCCGTTTTGGAAAACTGTTTTTT,CASTREGRFGKLFF
15,TRBV5-1,NA,NA,TRBJ2-1,TGTGCCAGCAGCGTAGCACCGAGCTCCTACAATGAGCAGTTCTTC,CASSVAPSSYNEQFF
15,TRBV12-3/TRBV12-4,TRBD2,many,TRBJ2-5,TGTGCCAGCAGTTTTACTAGCGGGGGGCAAGAGACCCAGTACTTC,CASSFTSGGQETQYF
17,TRBV12-3/TRBV12-4,NA,many,TRBJ2-3,TGTGCCAGCAGTTTACTCAGAGCCCTAGGGAGCACAGATACGCAGTATTTT,CASSLLRALGSTDTQYF
16,TRBV15,TRBD2,NA,TRBJ2-5,TGTGCCACCAGCAGAGATCTTAGCGGGGCACAAGAGACCCAGTACTTC,CATSRDLSGAQETQYF
14,TRBV7-2,NA,many,TRBJ2-3,TGTGCCAGCAACAATCTGCCCGGAACAGATACGCAGTATTTT,CASNNLPGTDTQYF
14,TRBV5-4,NA,NA,TRBJ2-3,TGTGCCAGCAGCTTGCGAGGGGACGCAGATACGCAGTATTTT,CASSLRGDADTQYF
14,TRBV5-1,NA,many,TRBJ2-5,TGCGCCAGCAGCTCTGGGCCCCCACGGGAGACCCAGTACTTC,CASSSGPPRETQYF
14,TRBV7-9,NA,few,TRBJ1-1,TGTGCCAGCAGTTCTGGTGTGGTGAACACTGAAGCTTTCTTT,CASSSGVVNTEAFF
15,TRBV7-2,TRBD1,few,TRBJ1-6,TGTGCCAGCAGCTTCGGGACAGGGGATACGACACCCCTCCACTTT,CASSFGTGDTTPLHF